The clone carrying this T cell receptor beta chain was detected a few times. Antigen unknown. This sample was taken from a study of T cells after yellow fever vaccination. Study in general: In the case of low-cell-number fractions, SMART-Seq v4 Ultra Low Input was used for preparation.

Study-level results: Clonotype sharing between CD4 and CD8 compartments was small.

Unmatched junction bases numbered 5, after V lost 2 bases and J lost 8 bases. This CDR3 is built from 13 residues. Germline V gene data show CDR1 as ENHRY and CDR2 as SYGVKD. The authors made TCR cDNA by 5'RACE template switching, adding a universal primer site and UMIs. TCRdb reprocessed the 5' RACE reads via MiXCR and lists one record per CDR3 protein. The sample has roughly 330,000 distinct CDR3 sequences, roughly 4.3% seen once. The V and J genes are TRBV10-3 and TRBJ1-1; 7 bases align to TRBD1. Specimen: PBMCs, collected 5 days after the yellow fever booster vaccination. The clonotype comes from a man in his late teens or twenties who received the YFV17D yellow fever vaccine. CDR3 bases: TGTGCCATCAGTGAGGAAGAGGGGGCGGAAGCTTTCTTT. The encoded protein is CAISEEEGAEAFF.